This is a list of T cell receptor beta chains from one sample in a study of relationships among human T cell subsets. TCRdb itself ran the multiplex PCR reads through MiXCR, one entry per CDR3 protein. The profile shows around 2,500 distinct CDR3 sequences, about two fifths of them singletons. The sequenced sample consisted of activated T cells sorted from blood. All receptors come from a man in his forties in good health. The CDR3 runs from the conserved cysteine through the conserved F or W. A D gene is named only where the DNA matches it firmly. For some rows the clone size is stated as once, few or many, or as a class when expanded; others skip it.

D gene: .; V gene: TRBV11-2; clone size: few; J gene: TRBJ1-2; CDR3 DNA: TGTGCCAGCAGCTCCCAGGGAGGGTATGGCTACACCTTC; CDR3 protein: CASSSQGGYGYTF
D gene: .; V gene: TRBV13; clone size: few; J gene: TRBJ1-1; CDR3 DNA: TGTGCCAGCAGCTTTTCCTCTAACACTGAAGCTTTCTTT; CDR3 protein: CASSFSSNTEAFF
D gene: TRBD1; V gene: TRBV11-2; clone size: .; J gene: TRBJ1-2; CDR3 DNA: TGTGCCAGCAGCTTAGGTACAGGGGGCAACTATGGCTACACCTTC; CDR3 protein: CASSLGTGGNYGYTF
D gene: .; V gene: TRBV11-2; clone size: few; J gene: TRBJ2-5; CDR3 DNA: TGTGCCAGCAGCCCCCTAGGAGGGGTGGAAGAGACCCAGTACTTC; CDR3 protein: CASSPLGGVEETQYF
D gene: TRBD2; V gene: TRBV27; clone size: few; J gene: TRBJ2-1; CDR3 DNA: TGTGCCAGCAGTTTCGGGACTACCCTCTACAATGAGCAGTTCTTC; CDR3 protein: CASSFGTTLYNEQFF
D gene: .; V gene: TRBV11-2; clone size: large; J gene: TRBJ1-1; CDR3 DNA: TGTGCCAGCAGACAGATGTGGGCTTTCTTT; CDR3 protein: CASRQMWAFF
D gene: .; V gene: TRBV7-9; clone size: .; J gene: TRBJ2-5; CDR3 DNA: TGTGCCAGCACCCTTAGGGTCCAAGAGACCCAGTACTTC; CDR3 protein: CASTLRVQETQYF
D gene: .; V gene: TRBV20-1; clone size: .; J gene: TRBJ2-1; CDR3 DNA: TGCAGTGCTAGATCCTCGAATGAGCAGTTCTTC; CDR3 protein: CSARSSNEQFF
D gene: .; V gene: TRBV20-1; clone size: few; J gene: TRBJ2-2; CDR3 DNA: TGCAGTGCTGCCGGGACGGAGAACACCGGGGAGCTGTTTTTT; CDR3 protein: CSAAGTENTGELFF
D gene: .; V gene: TRBV28; clone size: .; J gene: TRBJ2-3; CDR3 DNA: TGTGCCAGCAGTTCCCCTGATCGCACAGATACGCAGTATTTT; CDR3 protein: CASSSPDRTDTQYF
D gene: .; V gene: TRBV4-2; clone size: few; J gene: TRBJ2-3; CDR3 DNA: TGTGCCAGCAGCCAAGACCTCAGGGGGAGGGGCCCCCCTAGCACAGATACGCAGTATTTT; CDR3 protein: CASSQDLRGRGPPSTDTQYF
D gene: .; V gene: TRBV5-1; clone size: .; J gene: TRBJ1-2; CDR3 DNA: TGCGCCAGCAGCTTGGCCGTGGACAATTATGGCTACACCTTC; CDR3 protein: CASSLAVDNYGYTF
D gene: .; V gene: TRBV27; clone size: few; J gene: TRBJ2-1; CDR3 DNA: TGTGCCAGCAGAGGGATCGACAATGAGCAGTTCTTC; CDR3 protein: CASRGIDNEQFF
D gene: TRBD1; V gene: TRBV20-1; clone size: .; J gene: TRBJ1-2; CDR3 DNA: TGCAGTGTCAGTCCCGGGACAGGGTACTATGGCTACACCTTC; CDR3 protein: CSVSPGTGYYGYTF
D gene: .; V gene: TRBV29-1; clone size: .; J gene: TRBJ1-2; CDR3 DNA: TGCAGCGTTGAAGTTCGGGCGAGCGGCTACACCTTC; CDR3 protein: CSVEVRASGYTF
D gene: TRBD1; V gene: TRBV28; clone size: medium-sized; J gene: TRBJ2-3; CDR3 DNA: TGTGCCAGCAGTTTATTGTGGGACAGAAGCACAGATACGCAGTATTTT; CDR3 protein: CASSLLWDRSTDTQYF
D gene: TRBD1; V gene: TRBV27; clone size: medium-sized; J gene: TRBJ2-7; CDR3 DNA: TGTGCCAGCCGACAGGGGCCAACCTACGAGCAGTACTTC; CDR3 protein: CASRQGPTYEQYF
D gene: TRBD2; V gene: TRBV30; clone size: few; J gene: TRBJ2-1; CDR3 DNA: TGTGCCTCTACCAGCGGGAGCCGGTCCTACAATGAGCAGTTCTTC; CDR3 protein: CASTSGSRSYNEQFF
D gene: .; V gene: TRBV13; clone size: .; J gene: TRBJ2-5; CDR3 DNA: TGTGCCAGCAGCTCCTGGACCGAGGGGGAGACCCAGTACTTC; CDR3 protein: CASSSWTEGETQYF
D gene: .; V gene: TRBV6-5; clone size: few; J gene: TRBJ1-2; CDR3 DNA: TGTGCCAGCAGTTCGACGGGACCCTATGGCTACACCTTC; CDR3 protein: CASSSTGPYGYTF
D gene: TRBD2; V gene: TRBV10-3; clone size: .; J gene: TRBJ2-7; CDR3 DNA: TGTGCCATCAGTGAGTCAGAGGCTAGCGGGATTTACGAGCAGTACTTC; CDR3 protein: CAISESEASGIYEQYF
D gene: TRBD1; V gene: TRBV11-2; clone size: .; J gene: TRBJ2-4; CDR3 DNA: TGTGCCAGCAGCTTAGTAGGGACAGGCAGAAACATTCAGTACTTC; CDR3 protein: CASSLVGTGRNIQYF
D gene: TRBD1; V gene: TRBV29-1; clone size: few; J gene: TRBJ1-1; CDR3 DNA: TGCAGCGTCTGGGACAGGGCGACTGAAGCTTTCTTT; CDR3 protein: CSVWDRATEAFF
D gene: TRBD2; V gene: TRBV6-1; clone size: .; J gene: TRBJ2-3; CDR3 DNA: TGTGCCAGCAGTGAAGTGGGCTGGGCCGGGGGGACAGATACGCAGTATTTT; CDR3 protein: CASSEVGWAGGTDTQYF
D gene: .; V gene: TRBV30; clone size: .; J gene: TRBJ1-1; CDR3 DNA: TGTGCCTGGATCCGCCCGGAGATGAGCACTGAAGCTTTCTTT; CDR3 protein: CAWIRPEMSTEAFF
D gene: .; V gene: TRBV11-2; clone size: .; J gene: TRBJ2-2; CDR3 DNA: TGTGCCAGCAGCTCCCATCAGGGGAACGGGGAGCTGTTTTTT; CDR3 protein: CASSSHQGNGELFF
D gene: TRBD1; V gene: TRBV30; clone size: .; J gene: TRBJ2-3; CDR3 DNA: TGTGCCTGGAACTACCCAGGGGGACATACGCAGTATTTT; CDR3 protein: CAWNYPGGHTQYF
D gene: TRBD2; V gene: TRBV4-1; clone size: .; J gene: TRBJ2-3; CDR3 DNA: TGCGCCAGCAGCCGCGACCGGACGGGAGGGCGGGCAGATACGCAGTATTTT; CDR3 protein: CASSRDRTGGRADTQYF
D gene: .; V gene: TRBV12-3/TRBV12-4; clone size: few; J gene: TRBJ2-2; CDR3 DNA: TGTGCCAGCAGTTTAGTCTCGAGGACCGGGGAGCTGTTTTTT; CDR3 protein: CASSLVSRTGELFF
D gene: .; V gene: TRBV30; clone size: few; J gene: TRBJ1-1; CDR3 DNA: TGTGCCTGGATCCGCCCGGAGATGAACACTGAAGCTTTCTTT; CDR3 protein: CAWIRPEMNTEAFF
D gene: .; V gene: TRBV5-1; clone size: .; J gene: TRBJ2-6; CDR3 DNA: TGCGCCAGCAGCTTGGTGGAGGCATCCTCTGGGGTCAACGTCCTGACTTTC; CDR3 protein: CASSLVEASSGVNVLTF
D gene: .; V gene: TRBV11-2; clone size: .; J gene: TRBJ2-7; CDR3 DNA: TGTGCCAGCAGCTTAGGGCCGGGGGTGTCCTACGAGCAGTACTTC; CDR3 protein: CASSLGPGVSYEQYF
D gene: .; V gene: TRBV5-4; clone size: few; J gene: TRBJ1-1; CDR3 DNA: TGCGCCAGCAGCCAGAGGGTAGGTGGGTTGACTGAAGCTTTCTTT; CDR3 protein: CASSQRVGGLTEAFF
D gene: TRBD1; V gene: TRBV6-6; clone size: .; J gene: TRBJ2-7; CDR3 DNA: TGTGCCAGCAGTTACAAATCGGGACAGGGGGGATACGAGCAGTACTTC; CDR3 protein: CASSYKSGQGGYEQYF
D gene: .; V gene: TRBV2; clone size: .; J gene: TRBJ2-5; CDR3 DNA: TGTGCCAGCAGTGCGGGGGGACAGCTCCAAGAGACCCAGTACTTC; CDR3 protein: CASSAGGQLQETQYF
D gene: .; V gene: TRBV11-2; clone size: .; J gene: TRBJ2-5; CDR3 DNA: TGTGCCAGCAGCTTGGGCGACAGGTTCCAAGAGACCCAGTACTTC; CDR3 protein: CASSLGDRFQETQYF
D gene: .; V gene: TRBV28; clone size: .; J gene: TRBJ2-3; CDR3 DNA: TGTGCCAGCAGTTTATTGGGAAAAGTTACGCAGTATTTT; CDR3 protein: CASSLLGKVTQYF
D gene: TRBD2; V gene: TRBV20-1; clone size: few; J gene: TRBJ2-7; CDR3 DNA: TGCAGTGCTAGAGAGGGGGAGGGGCACTACGAGCAGTACTTC; CDR3 protein: CSAREGEGHYEQYF
D gene: .; V gene: TRBV10-2; clone size: .; J gene: TRBJ1-4; CDR3 DNA: TGCGCCACCGGGCGGGACCTGCGATCTGCAACTAATGAAAAACTGTTTTTT; CDR3 protein: CATGRDLRSATNEKLFF
D gene: TRBD1; V gene: TRBV20-1; clone size: .; J gene: TRBJ1-1; CDR3 DNA: TGCAGTGCATCAGGGACAGGGTATTTGTTGAACACTGAAGCTTTCTTT; CDR3 protein: CSASGTGYLLNTEAFF
D gene: TRBD1; V gene: TRBV12-3/TRBV12-4; clone size: .; J gene: TRBJ2-7; CDR3 DNA: TGTGCCAGCGGTCGGCCAGGGGGATACGAGCAGTACTTC; CDR3 protein: CASGRPGGYEQYF
D gene: .; V gene: TRBV10-3; clone size: .; J gene: TRBJ1-6; CDR3 DNA: TGTGCCATCGGCCTCGGACCGGTTAATTCACCCCTCCACTTT; CDR3 protein: CAIGLGPVNSPLHF
D gene: .; V gene: TRBV10-3; clone size: few; J gene: TRBJ1-2; CDR3 DNA: TGTGCCATCAAGAGGGGCGAGTATGGCTACACCTTC; CDR3 protein: CAIKRGEYGYTF
D gene: .; V gene: TRBV20-1; clone size: .; J gene: TRBJ1-6; CDR3 DNA: TGCAGTGCTAAACCTACTGAGCTGACAGAATATAATTCACCCCTCCACTTT; CDR3 protein: CSAKPTELTEYNSPLHF
D gene: .; V gene: TRBV4-1; clone size: .; J gene: TRBJ1-1; CDR3 DNA: TGCGCCAGCAGCCACGGAGTCGCAGCGAACACTGAAGCTTTCTTT; CDR3 protein: CASSHGVAANTEAFF
D gene: .; V gene: TRBV28; clone size: few; J gene: TRBJ2-1; CDR3 DNA: TGTGCCAGCAGTTTAGGTGGGAGCCCCGTTAGACTCTTC; CDR3 protein: CASSLGGSPVRLF